Listed here are 27 T cell receptor beta chains from one sample, sequenced in a study of blood T cell repertoires in COVID-19. Sequencing was performed with immunoSEQ multiplex PCR; in TCRdb, only in-frame clones are kept and a portion is missing. The sample contains about 140,000 clones, about 87% of which appear only once. Sequenced: peripheral blood. Receptors originate from an elderly woman with acute or convalescent COVID-19.

Remarks on this clone: Other DNA sequences in the sample encode the same CDR3. The genes are TRBV4-2 and TRBJ1-6, with D tentatively TRBD1 (6 bases). Germline V gene lookup returns CDR1 LGHNA and CDR2 YNFKEQ. The CDR3 extends over 13 amino acids. With 0 bases removed from V and 9 bases from J, the gap between germline ends came to 6 bases. The chain's CDR3 is CASSQDRGSPLHF. The CDR3 nucleotides are TGTGCCAGCAGCCAAGACAGGGGTTCACCCCTCCACTTT.

In DNA, the CDR3 is TGCGCCAGCAGCTATGGAGCTAACTATGGCTACACCTTC. Translated: CASSYGANYGYTF. V and J are TRBV5-1 and TRBJ1-2; no reliable D call. CDR1 and CDR2 from the germline V gene are SGHRS and YFSETQ. There are 13 residues in the CDR3. V was trimmed by 3 bases and J by 0 bases, leaving 6 bases between them.

The chain links TRBV5-1 to TRBJ2-7, with a weak D call TRBD2 (6 bases). The CDR3 consists of 16 residues. The germline gives CDR1 SGHRS, CDR2 YFSETQ. Trimming removed 2 bases at V and 4 bases at J, with 19 bases between. Written as DNA, the CDR3 is TGCGCCAGCAGCTTTGGGGGGTCGGGGTTAGGGTACGAGCAGTACTTC. Translation gives CASSFGGSGLGYEQYF.

The J gene is TRBJ1-5, the V gene TRBV27; D might be TRBD1 (5 bases). The CDR3 runs 13 residues. Trimming cost V 8 bases and J 4 bases, with 12 bases left between them. Germline CDR1 and CDR2: MNHEY and SMNVEV (reference sequence). The CDR3 DNA sequence: TGTGCCAGCGCCTGGGGCCGAAATCAGCCCCAGCATTTT. Translating gives CASAWGRNQPQHF.

This chain links TRBV6-5 with TRBJ1-6; no firm D call. The CDR3 length is 14 residues. The V gene's germline CDR1 is MNHEY and CDR2 SVGAGI. V was trimmed by 4 bases and J by 2 bases, leaving 6 bases between them. The CDR3, as DNA: TGTGCCAGCAGTTCCGGGACCTATAATTCACCCCTCCACTTT. Encoded protein: CASSSGTYNSPLHF.

The V call is TRBV4-2, the J call TRBJ1-3, with 8 nucleotides matching TRBD1. V was pared by 3 bases and J by 0 bases, with 4 bases of the junction left unmatched. Looked up from germline, CDR1 is LGHNA and CDR2 is YNFKEQ. The CDR3 is 16 residues long. The CDR3 region is CASSHRGTGSGNTIYF. The CDR3 coding sequence is TGTGCCAGCAGCCATCGTGGGACAGGCTCTGGAAACACCATATATTTT.

The gene calls are TRBV4-1 and TRBJ2-3; unclear D gene. Germline V lookup: CDR1 MGHRA, CDR2 YSYEKL. CDR3 size: 13 residues. V was shortened by 3 bases and J by 4 bases, with 8 bases between the two germline ends. The CDR3 region has the DNA TGCGCCAGCAGCCAGCCAGGATCAGATACGCAGTATTTT. Protein sequence: CASSQPGSDTQYF.

V usage is TRBV19 and J usage is TRBJ1-2; D is undetermined. Deletions cut 3 bases from V and 0 bases from J, with 5 bases between. This CDR3 comprises 13 residues. CDR1 and CDR2 from the germline V gene are LNHDA and SQIVND (reference sequence). This chain's CDR3 is CASSILANYGYTF. The CDR3 nucleotides read TGTGCCAGTAGTATCTTAGCTAACTATGGCTACACCTTC.

The V and J genes are TRBV9 and TRBJ2-5; 8 bases align to TRBD2. Germline V lookup: CDR1 SGDLS, CDR2 YYNGEE. The V and J ends lost 3 bases and 4 bases, in that order; junction bases with no gene match: 8. CDR3 size: 15 residues. The CDR3 coding sequence is TGTGCCAGCAGCGCCGCCGGGACTAGTAGAGAGACCCAGTACTTC. The encoded protein is CASSAAGTSRETQYF.

This rearrangement joins TRBV9 to TRBJ2-4, with 11 bases identical to TRBD1. CDR3 length equals 19 residues. The trim removed 0 bases at V and 1 base at J, leaving 9 bases unmatched. Germline V CDR1 and CDR2: SGDLS, YYNGEE. The CDR3 sequence: CASSVGGQGAEFAKNIQYF. The CDR3 DNA sequence: TGTGCCAGCAGCGTAGGCGGACAGGGGGCGGAATTCGCCAAAAACATTCAGTACTTC.

V gene TRBV7-9 combines with J gene TRBJ1-1; maybe TRBD1 (5 bases). Germline V gene lookup returns CDR1 SEHNR and CDR2 FQNEAQ (reference sequence). This CDR3 comprises 14 residues. V lost 4 bases to trimming and J lost 0 bases, with 9 bases between them. This CDR3 is CASSSQGLNTEAFF. For the CDR3, the DNA is TGTGCCAGCAGCTCCCAGGGTTTGAACACTGAAGCTTTCTTT. Combining the CDR3 with reference TRBV7-9 and TRBJ1-1 gives the whole variable domain DTGVSQNPRHKITKRGQNVTFRCDPISEHNRLYWYRQTLGQGPEFLTYFQNEAQLEKSRLLSDRFSAERPKGSFSTLEIQRTEQGDSAMYLCASSSQGLNTEAFFGQGTRLTVV.

In its sample, this clone was seen once. The V call is TRBV7-9, the J call TRBJ1-1; TRBD1 matches at 7 bases. This CDR3 region has 16 residues. V lost 4 bases, J lost 6 bases, and 14 bases stayed unmatched. From germline, CDR1 is SEHNR and CDR2 FQNEAQ (reference sequence). The CDR3: CASSSLVGLGTAEAFF. For the CDR3, the DNA is TGTGCCAGCAGCTCCCTGGTCGGGTTAGGGACAGCTGAAGCTTTCTTT. The full variable domain, in which reference TRBV7-9 and TRBJ1-1 provide the parts outside the CDR3, is DTGVSQNPRHKITKRGQNVTFRCDPISEHNRLYWYRQTLGQGPEFLTYFQNEAQLEKSRLLSDRFSAERPKGSFSTLEIQRTEQGDSAMYLCASSSLVGLGTAEAFFGQGTRLTVV.

The chain recombines TRBV7-2 with TRBJ1-2, with D perhaps matching TRBD1 (6 bases). Germline V CDR1 and CDR2: SGHTA, FQGNSA. This CDR3 comprises 14 residues. Deletions cut 4 bases from V and 1 base from J, with 10 bases between. The DNA of the CDR3 is TGTGCCAGCAGCTCCAGGACAGATAACTATGGCTACACCTTC. Amino acid sequence: CASSSRTDNYGYTF.

The chain recombines TRBV3-1 (or the pseudogene TRBV3-2) with TRBJ1-2; a possible D gene is TRBD1 (5 bases). The CDR3 totals 16 residues. The ends were cut back, 0 bases at V and 7 bases at J, with 18 bases in the middle. Germline CDR1 reads LGHDT; CDR2 reads YNNKEL (reference sequence). The chain's CDR3 is CASSQDPYTAGFGYTF. For the CDR3, the DNA is TGTGCCAGCAGCCAAGATCCTTACACCGCAGGGTTTGGCTACACCTTC.

The chain recombines TRBV7-8 with TRBJ1-5; no clear D gene. CDR3 length: 16 residues. V was clipped by 5 bases and J by 7 bases, with 21 bases between them. Germline assignment: CDR1 SGHVS and CDR2 FQNEAQ. CDR3 in DNA: TGTGCCAGCAGCCCAACCGTGTCATTTACGGGACAGCCCCAGCATTTT. Encoded protein: CASSPTVSFTGQPQHF.

The chain carries TRBV27 and TRBJ2-2, with 8 bases lining up with TRBD1. The germline V gene has CDR1 MNHEY and CDR2 SMNVEV (reference sequence). The length of the CDR3 is 16 residues. V lost 5 bases and J lost 3; bases outside the gene matches: 8. CDR3 sequence: CASSRRDRQYTGELFF. As DNA, the CDR3 is TGTGCCAGCAGTAGGCGGGACAGGCAGTACACCGGGGAGCTGTTTTTT.

This chain uses TRBV5-1 with TRBJ1-1; D uncertain. The CDR3 totals 15 residues. V dropped 2 bases and J dropped 8 bases, with 19 bases sitting between them. From germline, CDR1 is SGHRS and CDR2 YFSETQ. The CDR3 DNA follows: TGCGCCAGCAGCTTTGGTCCATCCCCTTCGGGGGAAGCTTTCTTT. This translates into CASSFGPSPSGEAFF.

The genes are TRBV6-2 or TRBV6-3 and TRBJ2-6, with 7 bases matching TRBD1. V lost 6 bases, J lost 5 bases, and 16 bases stayed unmatched. From germline, CDR1 is MNHEY and CDR2 SVGEGT. The CDR3 is 18 residues long. CDR3 nucleotide sequence: TGTGCCAGCAGCCCTGGGACAGCAAACACCCTCTGGGCCAACGTCCTGACTTTC. This encodes CASSPGTANTLWANVLTF.

V gene TRBV5-4 combines with J gene TRBJ1-2; D not certain. The CDR3 consists of 15 residues. With 0 bases removed from V and 2 bases from J, the gap between germline ends came to 11 bases. Germline loops: CDR1 SGHNT, CDR2 YYREEE (reference sequence). The CDR3 bases are TGTGCCAGCAGCTTGGCCGTACAAATGAACTATGGCTACACCTTC. It codes for CASSLAVQMNYGYTF.

This clone was detected once. The chain carries TRBV2 and TRBJ1-6; 7 bases fit TRBD1. CDR1 and CDR2 (germline): SNHLY, FYNNEI. V lost 7 bases to trimming and J lost 4 bases; unmatched junction nucleotides: 1. CDR3 length: 13 amino acids. The CDR3 coding sequence is TGTGCCAGCATGGGACAGTATAATTCACCCCTCCACTTT. It translates to CASMGQYNSPLHF.

This clone was observed once. The J gene is TRBJ1-4, the V gene TRBV29-1, with TRBD1 matching 8 bases. The junction had 3 bases not matched to a gene; V was cut back by 5 bases and J by 4 bases. Looked up from germline, CDR1 is SQVTM and CDR2 is ANQGSEA. The CDR3 loop spans 13 amino acids. The CDR3 nucleotides read TGCAGCGTTACGGGACAGGATAATGAAAAACTGTTTTTT. Translating it yields CSVTGQDNEKLFF.

The chain employs TRBV6-2 or TRBV6-3 and TRBJ2-1, with a weak D call TRBD1 (6 bases). CDR3 length: 13 residues. Germline V gives CDR1 MNHEY, CDR2 SVGEGT. V dropped 1 base and J dropped 10 bases, with 11 bases sitting between them. The CDR3 sequence: CASSYFRQAEQFF. The CDR3 DNA follows: TGTGCCAGCAGTTACTTCAGACAGGCCGAGCAGTTCTTC.

The chain employs TRBV2 and TRBJ2-3, with D possibly TRBD2 on 5 matching bases. Germline loops: CDR1 SNHLY, CDR2 FYNNEI. V was shortened by 3 bases and J by 2 bases, with 9 bases between the two germline ends. The CDR3 consists of 14 residues. This CDR3 reads CASSERVLTDTQYF. Here the CDR3 DNA reads TGTGCCAGCAGTGAGCGGGTACTCACAGATACGCAGTATTTT.

J is TRBJ2-1 and V is TRBV5-1; TRBD1 is a possible D gene (5 bases). Trimming took off 5 bases at V and 4 bases at J, with 19 bases between the two ends. The germline CDR1 and CDR2 sequences are SGHRS and YFSETQ. The CDR3 length is 16 residues. For the CDR3, the DNA is TGCGCCAGCAGTCCTCCGAGACAGACCCCTTACAATGAGCAGTTCTTC. It translates to CASSPPRQTPYNEQFF.

The chain is built from TRBV7-9 and TRBJ1-1; 9 nucleotides line up with TRBD1. Germline CDR1 SEHNR, CDR2 FQNEAQ (reference sequence). This CDR3 is 13 amino acids long. J was trimmed by 6 bases and V by 6 bases; bases with no gene match: 5. CDR3 loop: CASSLQGAAEAFF. The DNA of the CDR3 is TGTGCCAGCAGTCTACAGGGGGCGGCTGAAGCTTTCTTT.

The V call is TRBV6-2 or TRBV6-3, the J call TRBJ2-5; D perhaps matches TRBD2 (5 bases). Between the trimmed V and J ends, which lost 6 bases and 4 bases, there was a span of 12 bases. CDR3 length equals 13 residues. The germline V gene encodes CDR1 MNHEY and CDR2 SVGEGT. CDR3 nucleotide sequence: TGTGCCAGCAGACCTACCGGGGTAGAGACCCAGTACTTC. This sequence encodes CASRPTGVETQYF.

The rearrangement joins TRBV19 to TRBJ1-6; D is possibly TRBD1 (5 bases). The V end lost 0 bases, the J end lost 6 bases, and 9 bases lay between the germline ends. The CDR3 runs to 15 residues. The germline V gene has CDR1 LNHDA and CDR2 SQIVND (reference sequence). DNA of the CDR3: TGTGCCAGTAGTATAGATCTAGACAGTAATTCACCCCTCCACTTT. It specifies CASSIDLDSNSPLHF.